Each of the 29 T cell receptor beta chains below was sequenced from the same sample in a study of shared clonotypes between healthy human individuals. Method: immunoSEQ multiplex PCR; TCRdb's copy keeps in-frame clones and lacks some. The data show hundreds of thousands of clones, about 80% seen once. Source material: PBMCs. The receptor set was obtained from a woman in her 40s in good health. Some clones in this sample may be carry-over from other donors' samples.

The CDR3, as DNA: TGTGCCAGCAGTTCTTACAGGGGGCAAGCCACAGATACGCAGTATTTT. It encodes CASSSYRGQATDTQYF. The rearrangement links TRBV6-5 to TRBJ2-3; 9 bases line up with TRBD1. Germline assignment: CDR1 MNHEY and CDR2 SVGAGI. The CDR3 contains 16 residues. Trimming at V came to 4 bases and at J to 2 bases, leaving 7 bases not matched to a gene.

This chain joins TRBV19 and TRBJ2-2, with D perhaps matching TRBD1 (5 bases). The CDR3 runs to 14 residues. V dropped 3 bases and J dropped 5 bases, with 10 bases sitting between them. Germline V lookup: CDR1 LNHDA, CDR2 SQIVND (reference sequence). The CDR3 coding sequence is TGTGCCAGTAGTATCCAGGGAAGTACCGGGGAGCTGTTTTTT. Amino acid sequence: CASSIQGSTGELFF.

J is TRBJ2-1 and V is TRBV28; 9 nucleotides agree with TRBD2. CDR1 MDHEN and CDR2 SYDVKM come from the germline V gene. V shed 6 bases and J 10 bases; nucleotides not matched to a gene: 10. The CDR3 has 14 amino acids. The CDR3 reads CASRAGGGGWEQFF. CDR3 coding DNA: TGTGCCAGCAGAGCGGGAGGTGGGGGGTGGGAGCAGTTCTTC.

The chain combines TRBV30 with TRBJ1-3; a weak D match, TRBD1 (5 bases). V shed 3 bases and J shed 4 bases, with 16 bases lying between them. Germline V gene data show CDR1 as GTSNPN and CDR2 as SVGIG (reference sequence). The CDR3 contains 15 residues. CDR3 DNA sequence: TGTGCCTGGAGGAGGTTGGGGGGGATAGGAAACACCATATATTTT. It specifies CAWRRLGGIGNTIYF. The full variable domain, rest sourced from reference TRBV30 and TRBJ1-3, is SQTIHQWPATLVQPVGSPLSLECTVEGTSNPNLYWYRQAAGRGLQLLFYSVGIGQISSEVPQNLSASRPQDRQFILSSKKLLLSDSGFYLCAWRRLGGIGNTIYFGEGSWLTVV.

Comment on this clone: A read error is the likely source, as a far larger clone sits one nucleotide away. Lacking the conserved final phenylalanine or tryptophan, this CDR3 likely reflects a read error. CDR3 sequence: CAWSVAGEYGYTS. The CDR3 DNA follows: TGTGCCTGGAGTGTTGCGGGGGAGTATGGCTACACCTCC. The rearrangement joins TRBV30 to TRBJ1-2; the D gene is possibly TRBD1 (5 bases). Germline V gives CDR1 GTSNPN, CDR2 SVGIG (reference sequence). The CDR3 extends over 13 amino acids. Trimming left V 0 bases short and J 5 bases short, with 10 bases between.

V usage is TRBV18 and J usage is TRBJ1-1; unclear D gene. The CDR3 contains 15 residues. V was cut by 3 bases and J by 1 base, with 12 bases left in between. Germline V CDR1 and CDR2: KGHSH, LQKENI. CDR3 DNA sequence: TGTGCCAGCTCACCTCCAACGAGCGGGAACACTGAAGCTTTCTTT. This sequence encodes CASSPPTSGNTEAFF.

This clone was found many times. The rearrangement links TRBV27 to TRBJ2-1; 10 bases match TRBD2. The V gene end was trimmed by 6 bases and the J gene end by 3 bases; junction bases not matched to a gene: 11. The CDR3 has 17 residues. The germline V gene encodes CDR1 MNHEY and CDR2 SMNVEV (reference sequence). The CDR3 bases are TGTGCCAGCAGAGGTCTAGCGGGAGTTATTGGCTACAATGAGCAGTTCTTC. Protein: CASRGLAGVIGYNEQFF.

V gene TRBV28 combines with J gene TRBJ1-2; D remains unclear. CDR3 length: 13 residues. V lost 5 bases, J lost 2 bases, and 9 bases lay in between. CDR1 and CDR2 (germline): MDHEN, SYDVKM. CDR3 sequence: CASSRDGNYGYTF. CDR3 coding DNA: TGTGCCAGCAGTCGAGACGGGAACTATGGCTACACCTTC.

The rearrangement joins TRBV19 to TRBJ1-2; no firm D call. Germline CDR1 and CDR2: LNHDA and SQIVND (reference sequence). V was cut by 4 bases and J by 1 base, with 19 bases left in between. The CDR3 is 17 residues long. CDR3: CASSTPEARGFNYGYTF. Written as DNA, the CDR3 is TGTGCCAGTAGTACCCCAGAGGCCCGGGGTTTTAACTATGGCTACACCTTC.

About this clone: A clone one base away is much larger, so this may be a read error. The CDR3 ends on some other residue instead of the conserved phenylalanine or tryptophan, so this is likely a read error. The chain employs TRBV28 and TRBJ2-7, with 9 bases identical to TRBD1. This CDR3 spans 16 amino acids. J was trimmed by 5 bases and V by 8 bases; bases with no gene match: 16. Germline values: CDR1 MDHEN, CDR2 SYDVKM. The CDR3 coding sequence is TGTGCCAGCGGGTTGGGTACAGGGGGCATGGGGCACGAGCAGTACTTA. The encoded protein is CASGLGTGGMGHEQYL.

The J gene is TRBJ2-7, the V gene TRBV4-1; D gene ambiguous. The CDR3 consists of 15 residues. The ends were cut back, 0 bases at V and 2 bases at J, with 11 bases in the middle. The germline V gene encodes CDR1 MGHRA and CDR2 YSYEKL. CDR3 sequence (DNA): TGCGCCAGCAGCCAAGAGACCGCGCGGACCTACGAGCAGTACTTC. Protein sequence: CASSQETARTYEQYF.

With regard to this clone: A much more abundant neighbour one base away suggests this may be a read error. The chain links TRBV30 to TRBJ1-2, with 12 bases identical to TRBD1. V shed 4 bases and J 8 bases; nucleotides not matched to a gene: 14. The CDR3 is made up of 16 amino acids. Looked up from germline, CDR1 is GTSNPN and CDR2 is SVGIG (reference sequence). CDR3 in amino acids: CAWNSLWDRGRRGYTF. The CDR3 nucleotides read TGTGCCTGGAACTCTCTCTGGGACAGGGGGCGCCGAGGCTACACCTTC.

As concerns this clone: A junction boundary mismatches the germline segment, possibly from a read error. V usage is TRBV10-3 and J usage is TRBJ1-5, with TRBD1 matching 8 bases. The germline V gene encodes CDR1 ENHRY and CDR2 SYGVKD. This CDR3 comprises 15 residues. CDR3 sequence: CASSDRQGYGQPQHF. The CDR3 nucleotides read TGTGCCAGCAGTGACCGACAGGGGTACGGTCAGCCCCAGCATTTT.

The CDR3 region has the DNA TGTGCCAGCAGTTCGGACAGGGCCCATGCAACTAATGAAAAACTGTTTTTT. It yields the protein CASSSDRAHATNEKLFF. V usage is TRBV6-7 and J usage is TRBJ1-4, with 8 bases identical to TRBD1. Being an ORF, TRBV6-7 has a function that is uncertain. V lost 4 bases and J lost 0; bases outside the gene matches: 7. The CDR3 has 17 residues.

To note about this clone: This CDR3 fails to terminate in the conserved phenylalanine or tryptophan, so it likely reflects a read error. V and J are TRBV5-1 and TRBJ1-6, with no clear D. V lost 4 bases and J 3 bases, leaving 14 bases between the germline ends. The CDR3 totals 16 residues. Germline V gives CDR1 SGHRS, CDR2 YFSETQ. The DNA for the CDR3 is TGCGCCAGCAGCCCACTTCTTGGTGACTATAATTCACCCCTCCACCTT. It translates to CASSPLLGDYNSPLHL.

V and J are TRBV2 and TRBJ1-5; D remains ambiguous. V was clipped by 7 bases and J by 6 bases, with 13 bases between them. This CDR3 is 13 amino acids long. Germline V gene data show CDR1 as SNHLY and CDR2 as FYNNEI. The CDR3 region is CASIRSQAQPQHF. The DNA of the CDR3 is TGTGCCAGCATTCGCTCCCAGGCTCAGCCCCAGCATTTT. The variable domain in full, with the rest retrieved from reference TRBV2 and TRBJ1-5, is EPEVTQTPSHQVTQMGQEVILRCVPISNHLYFYWYRQILGQKVEFLVSFYNNEISEKSEIFDDQFSVERPDGSNFTLKIRSTKLEDSAMYFCASIRSQAQPQHFGDGTRLSIL.

This clone occurred a few times. The chain links TRBV30 to TRBJ2-2, with 8 bases fitting TRBD1. The CDR3 has 14 residues. The germline gives CDR1 GTSNPN, CDR2 SVGIG (reference sequence). V shed 3 bases and J 2 bases; nucleotides not matched to a gene: 2. Here the CDR3 reads CAWRTGANTGELFF. In nucleotides, the CDR3 is TGTGCCTGGAGGACAGGGGCAAACACCGGGGAGCTGTTTTTT.

This chain connects TRBV5-1 to TRBJ2-3; D gene unclear. Germline-derived CDR1 and CDR2 are SGHRS and YFSETQ. This CDR3 contains 17 residues. Trimming pared 3 bases from V and 0 bases from J, leaving 17 bases between. The CDR3 spells CASSSPTALTSTDTQYF. CDR3 coding DNA: TGCGCCAGCAGCTCCCCTACTGCACTCACTAGCACAGATACGCAGTATTTT.

About this clone: The junction and the germline gene differ at one end; a read error may be behind it. The chain carries TRBV10-3 and TRBJ1-2, with D possibly TRBD1 on 6 matching bases. Germline V lookup: CDR1 ENHRY, CDR2 SYGVKD. CDR3 length: 13 residues. CDR3 residues: CASSEQGIYGYTF. For the CDR3, the DNA is TGTGCCAGCAGTGAACAGGGTATCTATGGCTACACCTTC.

On this clone itself: With a much larger clone just one base away, this may be a read error. The chain employs TRBV4-2 and TRBJ2-1; unclear D gene. Trimming stripped 2 bases from V and 4 bases from J, with 15 bases between. The CDR3 has 16 amino acids. Germline V gives CDR1 LGHNA, CDR2 YNFKEQ. The CDR3 nucleotides read TGTGCCAGCAGCCAACCTCTAAGTAGCCCGTACAATGAGCAGTTCTTC. It specifies CASSQPLSSPYNEQFF.

This clone was found once. The V and J genes are TRBV27 and TRBJ2-3; D ambiguous. Germline CDR1 and CDR2: MNHEY and SMNVEV (reference sequence). The CDR3 has 17 amino acids. Trimming took off 3 bases at V and 1 base at J, with 17 bases between the two ends. The CDR3 is CASSLKAGLKRTDTQYF. The DNA for the CDR3 is TGTGCCAGCAGTTTGAAGGCCGGGTTGAAGCGCACAGATACGCAGTATTTT.

This clone was seen once. The rearrangement links TRBV2 to TRBJ2-7; possibly TRBD1 for D (6 bases). V dropped 8 bases and J dropped 0 bases, with 14 bases sitting between them. CDR3 length: 14 residues. Germline CDR1 and CDR2: SNHLY and FYNNEI. The CDR3 here is CASLGAAYSYEQYF. The CDR3 nucleotides read TGTGCCAGCCTGGGGGCGGCCTACTCCTACGAGCAGTACTTC.

In this sample, this clone turned up a few times. V usage is TRBV28 and J usage is TRBJ2-1, with 11 bases that match TRBD2. This CDR3 comprises 14 residues. From germline, CDR1 is MDHEN and CDR2 SYDVKM. With 8 bases clipped from V and 4 bases from J, the junction kept 4 bases outside the gene matches. This chain's CDR3 is CASLTSGTYNEQFF. CDR3 in DNA: TGTGCCAGCTTGACTAGCGGGACTTACAATGAGCAGTTCTTC.

This clone was picked up one time. J is TRBJ2-5 and V is TRBV6-5, with D possibly called TRBD1 or TRBD2 (5 bases each). This CDR3 spans 14 amino acids. Germline V lookup: CDR1 MNHEY, CDR2 SVGAGI. V lost 2 bases and J 4 bases, leaving 11 bases between the germline ends. Here the CDR3 DNA reads TGTGCCAGCAGTTACAGGTCAGGGAGAGAGACCCAGTACTTC. Residues: CASSYRSGRETQYF.

The V call is TRBV10-1, the J call TRBJ2-1, with a weak D call TRBD1 (5 bases). V shed 4 bases and J shed 9 bases, with 16 bases lying between them. Germline CDR1 WNHNN, CDR2 SYGVQD (reference sequence). The CDR3 consists of 14 residues. CDR3 bases: TGCGCCAGCAGTGCGAACTTACAGGTGCTTGAGCAGTTCTTC. Amino acids: CASSANLQVLEQFF.

The genes are TRBV7-9 and TRBJ2-5; no clear D. The CDR3 runs 16 residues. The germline V gene encodes CDR1 SEHNR and CDR2 FQNEAQ (reference sequence). Trimming left V 7 bases short and J 5 bases short, with 23 bases between. The CDR3 DNA follows: TGTGCCAGCACCAACCCACCAGAAGGTGGTTCGGAGACCCAGTACTTC. Its translation is CASTNPPEGGSETQYF.

The rearrangement uses TRBV6-1 and TRBJ2-7, with unresolved D. The CDR3 length is 15 residues. Germline CDR1 is MNHNS and CDR2 is SASEGT. V lost 2 bases and J 0 bases, leaving 11 bases between the germline ends. CDR3 nucleotides: TGTGCCAGCAGTGAATACCCCAAGAGCTCCTACGAGCAGTACTTC. Translation gives CASSEYPKSSYEQYF.

The chain carries TRBV19 and TRBJ2-2, with D uncertain. The germline V gene encodes CDR1 LNHDA and CDR2 SQIVND (reference sequence). Trimming took 5 bases from V and 5 from J, leaving 18 bases between them. The CDR3 has 16 amino acids. The CDR3 reads CASSSEVIRVTGELFF. CDR3 bases: TGTGCCAGTAGTTCAGAGGTCATAAGGGTAACCGGGGAGCTGTTTTTT.

Note on this clone: A much larger clone differs by one base, so this may be a read error. Other DNA variants within this sample encode the same CDR3. The V and J genes are TRBV30 and TRBJ1-1, with D possibly being TRBD1 (5 bases). This CDR3 is built from 14 residues. Germline V gene data show CDR1 as GTSNPN and CDR2 as SVGIG (reference sequence). V was clipped by 0 bases and J by 4 bases, with 12 bases between them. DNA of the CDR3: TGTGCCTGGAGTGTGGAGGGGTTAATCACTGAAGCTTTCTTT. It codes for CAWSVEGLITEAFF.